One T cell receptor beta chain is described in this entry. The sample is drawn from a study of T cells expressing NK-cell markers. Per germline, CDR1 KGHSH and CDR2 LQKENI. The CDR3 contains 17 residues. From its re-call of the 5' RACE reads, TCRdb lists each CDR3 protein once, without DNA. The specimen's table records around 550,000 distinct CDR3 sequences. Sequencing input: blood T cells: a sorted CD56 or NKG2C T cell subset, CD4+ or CD8+ T cells, or bulk PBMC T cells (not recorded which). The receptor was derived from a man aged 18 to 30 in good health. This chain links TRBV18 with TRBJ1-5. The CDR3 here is CASSPPGGAGSNQPQHF.